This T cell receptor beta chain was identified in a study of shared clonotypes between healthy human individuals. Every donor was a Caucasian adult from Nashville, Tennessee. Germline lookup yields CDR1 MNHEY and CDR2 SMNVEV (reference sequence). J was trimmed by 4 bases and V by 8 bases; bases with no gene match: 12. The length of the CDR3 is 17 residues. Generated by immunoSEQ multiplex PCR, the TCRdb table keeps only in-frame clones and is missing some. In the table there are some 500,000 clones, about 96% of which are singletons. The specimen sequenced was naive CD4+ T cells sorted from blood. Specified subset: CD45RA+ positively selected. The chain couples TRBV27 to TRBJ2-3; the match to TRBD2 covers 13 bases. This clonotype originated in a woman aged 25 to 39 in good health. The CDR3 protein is CASRTKELAGGPDTQYF. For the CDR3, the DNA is TGTGCCAGCCGTACTAAGGAACTAGCGGGAGGGCCAGATACGCAGTATTTT.